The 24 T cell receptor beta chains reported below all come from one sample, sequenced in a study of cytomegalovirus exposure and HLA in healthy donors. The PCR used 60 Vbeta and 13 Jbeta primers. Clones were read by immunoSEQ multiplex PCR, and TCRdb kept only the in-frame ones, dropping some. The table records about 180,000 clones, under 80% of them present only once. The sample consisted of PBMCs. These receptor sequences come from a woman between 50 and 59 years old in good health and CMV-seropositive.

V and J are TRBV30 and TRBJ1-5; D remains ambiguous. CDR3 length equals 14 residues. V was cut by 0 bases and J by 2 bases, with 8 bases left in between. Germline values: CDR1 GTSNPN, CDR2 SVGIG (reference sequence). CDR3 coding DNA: TGTGCCTGGAGTGTCCTGGCGGGCAATCAGCCCCAGCATTTT. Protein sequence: CAWSVLAGNQPQHF.

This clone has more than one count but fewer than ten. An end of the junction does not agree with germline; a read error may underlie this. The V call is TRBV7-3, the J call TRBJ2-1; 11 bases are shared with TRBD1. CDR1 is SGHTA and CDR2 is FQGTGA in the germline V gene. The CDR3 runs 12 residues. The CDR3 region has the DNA TGTGCCAGCAGCTTAGGGACAGGGGGGCTGATCTTC. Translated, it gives CASSLGTGGLIF.

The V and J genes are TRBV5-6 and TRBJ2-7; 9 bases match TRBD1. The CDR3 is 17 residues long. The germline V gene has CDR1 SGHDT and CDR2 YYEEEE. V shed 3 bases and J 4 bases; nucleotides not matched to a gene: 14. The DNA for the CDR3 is TGTGCCAGCAGCTCTCCCTTAACAGGGGGCGGCCTGTACGAGCAGTACTTC. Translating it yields CASSSPLTGGGLYEQYF.

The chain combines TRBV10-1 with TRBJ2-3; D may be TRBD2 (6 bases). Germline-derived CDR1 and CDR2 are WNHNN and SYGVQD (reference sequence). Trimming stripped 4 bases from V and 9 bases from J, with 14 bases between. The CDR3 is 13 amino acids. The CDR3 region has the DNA TGCGCCAGCAGTGCCAGACTAGAGTCGACGCAGTATTTT. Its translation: CASSARLESTQYF.

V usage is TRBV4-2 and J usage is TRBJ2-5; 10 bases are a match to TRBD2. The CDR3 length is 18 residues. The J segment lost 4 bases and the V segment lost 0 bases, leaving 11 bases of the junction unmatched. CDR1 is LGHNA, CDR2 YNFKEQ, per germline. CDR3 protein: CASSQDLSGGAVTETQYF. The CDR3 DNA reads TGTGCCAGCAGCCAAGATCTAAGCGGGGGGGCGGTGACAGAGACCCAGTACTTC.

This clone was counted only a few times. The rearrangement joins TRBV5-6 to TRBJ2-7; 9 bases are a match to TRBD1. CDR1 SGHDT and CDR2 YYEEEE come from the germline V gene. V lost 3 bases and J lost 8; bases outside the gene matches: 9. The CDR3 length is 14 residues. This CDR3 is CASSSGWTGDQQYF. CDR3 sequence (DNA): TGTGCCAGCAGCTCGGGCTGGACAGGGGATCAGCAGTACTTC.

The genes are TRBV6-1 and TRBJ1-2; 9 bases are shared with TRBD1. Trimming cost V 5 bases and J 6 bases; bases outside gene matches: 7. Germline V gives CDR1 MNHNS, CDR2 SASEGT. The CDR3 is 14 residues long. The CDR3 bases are TGTGCCAGCAGTTCGACAGGGGGAGGAAATGGCTACACCTTC. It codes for CASSSTGGGNGYTF.

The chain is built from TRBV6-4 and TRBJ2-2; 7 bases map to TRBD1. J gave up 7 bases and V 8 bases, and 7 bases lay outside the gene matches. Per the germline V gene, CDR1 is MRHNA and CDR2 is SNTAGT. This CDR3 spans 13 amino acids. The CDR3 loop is CASGLGGSGELFF. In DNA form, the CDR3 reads TGTGCCAGCGGATTAGGGGGCAGCGGGGAGCTGTTTTTT.

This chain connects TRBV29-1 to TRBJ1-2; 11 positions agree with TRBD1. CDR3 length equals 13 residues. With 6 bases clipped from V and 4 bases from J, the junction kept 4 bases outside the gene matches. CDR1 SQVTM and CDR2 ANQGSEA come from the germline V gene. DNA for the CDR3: TGCAGCGTCGGGACAGGGGGGGGCTATGGCTACACCTTC. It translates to CSVGTGGGYGYTF.

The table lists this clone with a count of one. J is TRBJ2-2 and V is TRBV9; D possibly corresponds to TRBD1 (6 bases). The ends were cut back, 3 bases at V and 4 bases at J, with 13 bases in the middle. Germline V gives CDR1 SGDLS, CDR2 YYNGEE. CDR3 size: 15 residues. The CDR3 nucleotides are TGTGCCAGCAGCGCTACAGGGATTGGCACCGGGGAGCTGTTTTTT. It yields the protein CASSATGIGTGELFF.

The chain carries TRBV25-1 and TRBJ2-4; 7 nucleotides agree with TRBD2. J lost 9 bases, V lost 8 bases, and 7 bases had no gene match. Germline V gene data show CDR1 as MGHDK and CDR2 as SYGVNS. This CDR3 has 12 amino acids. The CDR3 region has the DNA TGTGCCAGCGGGGGGGGGTCGGGCATTCAGTACTTC. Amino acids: CASGGGSGIQYF. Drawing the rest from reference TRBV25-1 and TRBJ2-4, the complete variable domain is EADIYQTPRYLVIGTGKKITLECSQTMGHDKMYWYQQDPGMELHLIHYSYGVNSTEKGDLSSESTVSRIRTEHFPLTLESARPSHTSQYLCASGGGSGIQYFGAGTRLSVL.

Here the CDR3 reads CASSQEEGGRANVLTF. The CDR3 DNA reads as TGCGCCAGCAGCCAAGAAGAGGGAGGCCGGGCCAACGTCCTGACTTTC. The chain links TRBV4-1 to TRBJ2-6; the D gene is possibly TRBD2 (6 bases). Germline lookup yields CDR1 MGHRA and CDR2 YSYEKL. The CDR3 loop spans 16 amino acids. V lost 0 bases, J lost 5 bases, and 11 bases lay in between.

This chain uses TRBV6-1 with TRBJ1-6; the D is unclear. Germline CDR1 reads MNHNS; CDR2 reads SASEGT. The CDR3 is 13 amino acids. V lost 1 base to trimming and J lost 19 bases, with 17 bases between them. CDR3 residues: CASSEETWSSPHF. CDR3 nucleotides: TGTGCCAGCAGTGAAGAAACGTGGAGCTCCCCTCACTTT.

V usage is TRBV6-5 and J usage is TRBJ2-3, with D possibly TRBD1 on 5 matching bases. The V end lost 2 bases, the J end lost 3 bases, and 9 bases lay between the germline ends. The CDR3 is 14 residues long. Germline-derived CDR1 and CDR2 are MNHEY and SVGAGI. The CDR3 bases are TGTGCCAGCAGTTACGGCCAGGGTACAGATACGCAGTATTTT. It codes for CASSYGQGTDTQYF.

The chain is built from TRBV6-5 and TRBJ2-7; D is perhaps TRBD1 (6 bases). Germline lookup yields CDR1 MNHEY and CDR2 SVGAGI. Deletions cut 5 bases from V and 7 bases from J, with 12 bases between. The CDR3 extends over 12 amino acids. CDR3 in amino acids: CASSDTGWEQYF. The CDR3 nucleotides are TGTGCCAGCAGTGACACAGGGTGGGAGCAGTACTTC.

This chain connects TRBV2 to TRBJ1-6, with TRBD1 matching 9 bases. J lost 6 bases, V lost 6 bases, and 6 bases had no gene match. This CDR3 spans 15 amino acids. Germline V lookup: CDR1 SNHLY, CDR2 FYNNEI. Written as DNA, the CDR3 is TGTGCCAGCAGATCTAGGGGACAGGGTAATTCACCCCTCCACTTT. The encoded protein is CASRSRGQGNSPLHF.

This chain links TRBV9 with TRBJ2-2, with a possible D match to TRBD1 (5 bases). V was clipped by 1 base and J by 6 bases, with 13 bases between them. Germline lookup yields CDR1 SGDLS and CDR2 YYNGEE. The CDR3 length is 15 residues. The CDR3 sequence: CASSVRQISPGELFF. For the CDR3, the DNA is TGTGCCAGCAGCGTAAGACAGATATCCCCCGGGGAGCTGTTTTTT.

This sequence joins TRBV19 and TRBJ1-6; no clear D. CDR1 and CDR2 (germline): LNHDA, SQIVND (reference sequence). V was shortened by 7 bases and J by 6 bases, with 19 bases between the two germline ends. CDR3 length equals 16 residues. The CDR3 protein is CASTTGRRIFNSPLHF. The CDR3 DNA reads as TGTGCCAGTACCACCGGGAGACGGATCTTTAATTCACCCCTCCACTTT.

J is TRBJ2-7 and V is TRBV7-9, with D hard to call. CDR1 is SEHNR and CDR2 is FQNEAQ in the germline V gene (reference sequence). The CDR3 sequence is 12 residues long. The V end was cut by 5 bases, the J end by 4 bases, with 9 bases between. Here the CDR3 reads CASSRDLYEQYF. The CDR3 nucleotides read TGTGCCAGCAGCCGTGACTTATACGAGCAGTACTTC. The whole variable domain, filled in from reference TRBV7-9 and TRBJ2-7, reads DTGVSQNPRHKITKRGQNVTFRCDPISEHNRLYWYRQTLGQGPEFLTYFQNEAQLEKSRLLSDRFSAERPKGSFSTLEIQRTEQGDSAMYLCASSRDLYEQYFGPGTRLTVT.

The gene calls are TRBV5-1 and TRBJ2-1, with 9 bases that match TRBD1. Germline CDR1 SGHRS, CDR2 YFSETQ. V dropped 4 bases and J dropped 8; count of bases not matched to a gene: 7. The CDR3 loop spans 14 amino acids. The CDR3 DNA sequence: TGCGCCAGCAGCCGGGACAGGGTGTGGGATGAGCAGTTCTTC. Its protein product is CASSRDRVWDEQFF. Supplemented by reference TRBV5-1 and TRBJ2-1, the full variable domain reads KAGVTQTPRYLIKTRGQQVTLSCSPISGHRSVSWYQQTPGQGLQFLFEYFSETQRNKGNFPGRFSGRQFSNSRSEMNVSTLELGDSALYLCASSRDRVWDEQFFGPGTRLTVL.

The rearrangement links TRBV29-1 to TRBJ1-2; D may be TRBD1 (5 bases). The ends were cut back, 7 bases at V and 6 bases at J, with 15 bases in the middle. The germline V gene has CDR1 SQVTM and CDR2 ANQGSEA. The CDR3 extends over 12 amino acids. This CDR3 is CSASGLGDGYTF. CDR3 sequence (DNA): TGCAGCGCCTCCGGGCTAGGGGATGGCTACACCTTC.

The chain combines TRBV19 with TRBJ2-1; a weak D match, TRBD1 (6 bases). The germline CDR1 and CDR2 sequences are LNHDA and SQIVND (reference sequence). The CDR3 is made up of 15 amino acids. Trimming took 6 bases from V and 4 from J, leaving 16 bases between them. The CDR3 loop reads CASSPRDNGYNEQFF. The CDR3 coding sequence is TGTGCCAGTAGCCCCCGGGACAACGGTTACAATGAGCAGTTCTTC.

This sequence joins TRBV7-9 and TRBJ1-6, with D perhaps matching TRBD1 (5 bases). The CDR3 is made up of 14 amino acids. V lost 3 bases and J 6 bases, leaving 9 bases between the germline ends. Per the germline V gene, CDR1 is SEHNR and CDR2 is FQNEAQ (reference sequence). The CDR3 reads CASSFSQGNSPLHF. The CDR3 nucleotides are TGTGCCAGCAGCTTTTCCCAGGGTAATTCACCCCTCCACTTT.

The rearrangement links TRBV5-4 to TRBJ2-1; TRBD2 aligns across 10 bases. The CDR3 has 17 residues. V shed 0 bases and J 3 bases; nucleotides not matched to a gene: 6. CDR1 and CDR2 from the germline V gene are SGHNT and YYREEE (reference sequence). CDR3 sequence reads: CASSLGKRGGHYNEQFF. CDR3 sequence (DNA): TGTGCCAGCAGCTTGGGAAAGCGGGGGGGCCACTACAATGAGCAGTTCTTC. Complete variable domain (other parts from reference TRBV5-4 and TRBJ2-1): ETGVTQSPTHLIKTRGQQVTLRCSSQSGHNTVSWYQQALGQGPQFIFQYYREEENGRGNFPPRFSGLQFPNYSSELNVNALELDDSALYLCASSLGKRGGHYNEQFFGPGTRLTVL.